A selection of T cell receptor beta chains follows, all from one sample in a study of breast tumors, draining lymph nodes, adjacent tissues. Using its own MiXCR run on the multiplex PCR reads, TCRdb lists one record per CDR3 protein. The table includes about 180,000 distinct CDR3 sequences, around a third detected once. The sample was axillary lymph node tissue. The receptor source for this set is a female donor with breast cancer. Some clones in this sample may be carry-over from other donors' samples. Each CDR3 is given with its conserved first and last residue. D genes are given only for firm matches. Expanded clones get a size class; other rows say once, few or many, or leave the size out.

j_call v_call d_call clone_size cdr3_aa cdr3_nt
TRBJ1-1 TRBV20-1 NA NA CSARFRGGTEAFF TGCAGTGCTCGTTTCAGGGGAGGAACTGAAGCTTTCTTT
TRBJ2-7 TRBV7-9 TRBD2 many CASSEGAGRVEQYF TGTGCCAGCAGCGAAGGTGCAGGGAGGGTCGAGCAGTACTTC
TRBJ2-6 TRBV6-2/TRBV6-3 TRBD1 many CASSWDRSYSGANVLTF TGTGCCAGCAGTTGGGACAGGTCTTACTCTGGGGCCAACGTCCTGACTTTC
TRBJ1-1 TRBV7-2 TRBD1 few CASSPQGYTEAFF TGTGCCAGCAGCCCACAGGGGTATACTGAAGCTTTCTTT
TRBJ1-4 TRBV18 NA few CASSVRVATNEKLFF TGTGCCAGCTCAGTAAGAGTTGCAACTAATGAAAAACTGTTTTTT
TRBJ1-1 TRBV19 NA NA CASSPAQSGSGTAFF TGTGCCAGTAGCCCCGCCCAGTCTGGGTCTGGTACAGCTTTCTTT
TRBJ2-7 TRBV5-1 NA many CASSSGQYEQYF TGCGCCAGCAGCTCAGGACAGTACGAGCAGTACTTC
TRBJ1-2 TRBV29-1 NA NA CSVVLLAGENTF TGCAGCGTGGTTTTACTAGCGGGGGAAAACACCTTC
TRBJ2-3 TRBV6-1 NA NA CAVVGVSTDTQYF TGTGCCGTAGTAGGGGTTAGCACAGATACGCAGTATTTT
TRBJ1-4 TRBV4-1 NA NA CASSQRGFEEKLFF TGCGCCAGCAGCCAGCGAGGGTTCGAAGAAAAACTGTTTTTT
TRBJ2-1 TRBV6-4 TRBD2 many CASSEASGGAGNEQFF TGTGCCAGCAGTGAGGCTAGCGGGGGGGCTGGCAATGAGCAGTTCTTC
TRBJ1-2 TRBV7-2 NA many CASSLATGVGYGYTF TGTGCCAGCAGCTTAGCTACGGGTGTTGGGTATGGCTACACCTTC
TRBJ1-2 TRBV7-6 TRBD1 many CASSPTGDGYTF TGTGCCAGCAGCCCAACAGGGGATGGCTACACCTTC
TRBJ2-5 TRBV5-6 NA once CASSLRGSWETQYF TGTGCCAGCAGCTTGAGGGGGAGTTGGGAGACCCAGTACTTC
TRBJ2-3 TRBV9 TRBD2 many CASSVTPLAGGTDTQYF TGTGCCAGCAGCGTAACCCCTCTAGCGGGAGGGACAGATACGCAGTATTTT
TRBJ2-7 TRBV6-1 TRBD1 few CASRDRANSYEQYF TGTGCCAGCAGGGACAGGGCCAACTCCTACGAGCAGTACTTC
TRBJ1-5 TRBV20-1 TRBD1 NA CSARGQGVRETQHF TGCAGTGCTAGGGGACAGGGTGTGAGAGAGACCCAGCATTTT
TRBJ2-7 TRBV7-2 NA many CASSLTRNPSEQYF TGTGCCAGCAGCTTAACTAGGAACCCTTCCGAGCAGTACTTC
TRBJ2-7 TRBV18 NA many CASSPPGRYEQYF TGTGCCAGCTCACCACCGGGGAGGTACGAGCAGTACTTC
TRBJ1-1 TRBV30 TRBD1 NA CAWSVQGDTEAFF TGTGCCTGGAGTGTACAGGGGGACACTGAAGCTTTCTTT
TRBJ1-2 TRBV7-8 NA many CASSLRTGYGYTF TGTGCCAGCAGCCTACGCACTGGGTATGGCTACACCTTC
TRBJ2-1 TRBV20-1 NA many CSAIRDLGTNEQFF TGCAGTGCTATACGGGACCTAGGCACCAATGAGCAGTTCTTC
TRBJ1-6 TRBV5-8 NA many CASSPQGKSSPLHF TGTGCCAGCAGCCCACAGGGTAAATCCTCACCCCTCCACTTT
TRBJ1-4 TRBV20-1 TRBD1 NA CSARNRQGALEKLFF TGCAGTGCTAGAAATCGACAGGGAGCTCTGGAAAAACTGTTTTTT
TRBJ1-2 TRBV5-1 TRBD1 many CASSPGQGRPMDGYTF TGCGCCAGCAGCCCGGGACAGGGGAGGCCTATGGATGGCTACACCTTC
TRBJ1-6 TRBV20-1 NA many CSARPTGAINSPLHF TGCAGTGCTCGCCCCACCGGGGCCATTAATTCACCCCTCCACTTT
TRBJ2-3 TRBV24-1 TRBD1 many CATSDPLNYRGPDTQYF TGTGCCACCAGTGATCCGCTAAATTACAGGGGTCCAGATACGCAGTATTTT
TRBJ1-6 TRBV18 NA many CASSPRQDSIGYNSPLHF TGTGCCAGCTCGCCTAGACAGGATTCTATAGGGTATAATTCACCCCTCCACTTT
TRBJ1-1 TRBV10-3 TRBD1 NA CAISRTGGGVTEAFF TGTGCCATCAGTCGGACAGGGGGGGGTGTCACTGAAGCTTTCTTT
TRBJ2-3 TRBV20-1 TRBD2 NA CSARDRKSGTALVTQYF TGCAGTGCTAGAGATAGGAAAAGCGGGACGGCCCTAGTTACGCAGTATTTT
TRBJ1-2 TRBV24-1 NA many CATSDWAGKGYTF TGTGCCACCAGTGATTGGGCAGGGAAGGGCTACACCTTC
TRBJ1-1 TRBV18 NA few CASSMGLINTEAFF TGTGCCAGTAGTATGGGTCTAATCAACACTGAAGCTTTCTTT
TRBJ1-1 TRBV9 NA few CASSVGQGIGDTEAFF TGTGCCAGCAGCGTAGGCCAGGGGATTGGTGACACTGAAGCTTTCTTT
TRBJ2-7 TRBV7-9 NA medium-sized CASSLAAWGNEQYF TGTGCCAGCAGCTTAGCCGCATGGGGTAACGAGCAGTACTTC
TRBJ1-1 TRBV6-6 NA NA CASSPPGLSLWGTEAFF TGTGCCAGCAGCCCCCCGGGTCTAAGTTTATGGGGCACTGAAGCTTTCTTT
TRBJ2-1 TRBV5-6 NA many CASSLEAGWNEQFF TGTGCCAGCAGCTTGGAGGCAGGGTGGAATGAGCAGTTCTTC
TRBJ1-1 TRBV24-1 TRBD1 NA CATSDPGTGNTEAFF TGTGCCACCAGTGACCCCGGGACAGGGAACACTGAAGCTTTCTTT
TRBJ2-7 TRBV10-3 TRBD1 many CAISDGKEGATYEQYF TGTGCCATCAGTGATGGTAAAGAGGGGGCTACCTACGAGCAGTACTTC
TRBJ2-6 TRBV20-1 NA many CSARDPGTGANVLTF TGCAGTGCTAGAGATCCCGGGACAGGGGCCAACGTCCTGACTTTC
TRBJ2-7 TRBV12-3/TRBV12-4 NA many CASSLGLGGYEQYF TGTGCCAGCAGTTTAGGTCTAGGTGGCTACGAGCAGTACTTC
TRBJ2-1 TRBV10-3 NA NA CAIIRGEVNKQFF TGTGCCATCATTAGAGGGGAGGTGAATAAGCAGTTCTTC
TRBJ2-3 TRBV3-1 NA few CASSRRGTDTQYF TGTGCCAGCAGCCGGCGAGGCACAGATACGCAGTATTTT
TRBJ1-1 TRBV7-2 NA NA CASNGGSADRAFF TGTGCCAGCAACGGGGGGTCGGCTGACCGCGCTTTCTTT
TRBJ1-1 TRBV12-5 NA NA CASGLTDRTEAFF TGTGCTAGTGGTTTGACTGACAGGACTGAAGCTTTCTTT
TRBJ1-2 TRBV20-1 TRBD1 NA CIPGDRPGYGYTF TGCATCCCCGGGGACAGACCAGGCTATGGCTACACCTTC
TRBJ2-3 TRBV11-3 NA many CASSAGRETDTQYF TGTGCCAGCAGCGCCGGGAGAGAGACAGATACGCAGTATTTT
TRBJ1-2 TRBV20-1 NA many CSATPEGNYGYTF TGCAGTGCTACCCCGGAAGGGAACTATGGCTACACCTTC
TRBJ2-7 TRBV6-5 NA NA CASSYSITDSYEQYF TGTGCCAGCAGTTACTCGATAACCGACTCCTACGAGCAGTACTTC
TRBJ2-1 TRBV6-1 NA many CASSVTAYNEQFF TGTGCCAGCAGTGTCACCGCTTACAATGAGCAGTTCTTC
TRBJ2-1 TRBV6-5 TRBD2 few CASSHSAGGGGDEQFF TGTGCCAGCAGTCACTCGGCGGGAGGGGGTGGTGATGAGCAGTTCTTC
TRBJ1-2 TRBV7-9 NA NA CASSLVAIFLCANYGYTF TGTGCCAGCAGCTTAGTGGCTATATTCTTATGTGCTAACTATGGCTACACCTTC
TRBJ1-4 TRBV20-1 NA NA CSARRSGGAGTNEKLFF TGCAGTGCTAGAAGGTCGGGGGGGGCAGGAACTAATGAAAAACTGTTTTTT
TRBJ2-7 TRBV5-1 TRBD2 many CASSLAGGTYEQYF TGCGCCAGCAGCTTGGCCGGGGGGACCTACGAGCAGTACTTC
TRBJ1-6 TRBV24-1 NA NA CATSVNNNSPLHF TGTGCCACCAGTGTGAACAATAATTCACCCCTCCACTTT
TRBJ1-5 TRBV7-3 TRBD1 NA CASSLSQDRGPSQPQHF TGTGCCAGCAGCCTAAGCCAGGACAGGGGGCCGAGTCAGCCCCAGCATTTT